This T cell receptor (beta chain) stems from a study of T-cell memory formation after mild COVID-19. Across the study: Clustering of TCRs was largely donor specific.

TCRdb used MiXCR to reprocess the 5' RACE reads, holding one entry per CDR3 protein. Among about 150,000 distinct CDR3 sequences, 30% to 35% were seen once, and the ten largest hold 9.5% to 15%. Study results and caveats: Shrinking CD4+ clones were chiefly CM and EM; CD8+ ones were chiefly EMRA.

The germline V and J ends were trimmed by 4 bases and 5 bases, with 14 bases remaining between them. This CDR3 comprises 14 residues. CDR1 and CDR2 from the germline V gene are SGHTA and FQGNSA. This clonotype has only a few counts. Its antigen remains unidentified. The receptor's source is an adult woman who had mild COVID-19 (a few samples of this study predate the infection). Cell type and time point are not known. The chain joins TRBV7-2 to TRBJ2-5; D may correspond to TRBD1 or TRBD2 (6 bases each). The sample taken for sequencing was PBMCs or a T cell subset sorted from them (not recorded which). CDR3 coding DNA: TGTGCCAGCAGCTGGGGGGCTCGCGGGGAGACCCAGTACTTC. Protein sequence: CASSWGARGETQYF.